This T cell receptor (beta chain) came from a study of OX40 agonist ivuxolimab in advanced cancers. Trimming cost V 6 bases and J 5 bases; bases outside gene matches: 0. In germline, CDR1 is SEHNR, CDR2 FQNEAQ (reference sequence). This CDR3 region has 12 residues. Some clones are missing from TCRdb's copy, which holds only in-frame ones; the method was immunoSEQ multiplex PCR. The data contain tens of thousands of clones, 70% to 90% of them seen just once; the ten biggest clones take up roughly 1.9%. The chain couples TRBV7-9 to TRBJ2-5, with TRBD2 identical over 10 bases. This specimen was CD4+ or CD8+ T cells sorted from blood, taken in a trial of the OX40 agonist ivuxolimab. The clonotype was recovered from an adult with an advanced solid tumor such as melanoma, head and neck, liver or kidney cancer. CDR3 sequence reads: CASRGLAETQYF. CDR3 bases: TGTGCCAGCAGGGGACTAGCGGAGACCCAGTACTTC. The entire variable domain, with the rest obtained from reference TRBV7-9 and TRBJ2-5, is as follows: DTGVSQNPRHKITKRGQNVTFRCDPISEHNRLYWYRQTLGQGPEFLTYFQNEAQLEKSRLLSDRFSAERPKGSFSTLEIQRTEQGDSAMYLCASRGLAETQYFGPGTRLLVL.